These 30 T cell receptor beta chains share one sample of origin, sequenced in a study of cytomegalovirus exposure and HLA in healthy donors. The PCR employed 60 Vbeta primers together with 13 Jbeta primers. Produced via immunoSEQ multiplex PCR; TCRdb's table is partial and in-frame only. The sample includes around 190,000 clones, over 60% of them seen just once. The specimen was PBMCs. The receptors were gathered from a man younger than 40 in good health and CMV-seropositive.

J is TRBJ2-1 and V is TRBV19; 8 nucleotides align to TRBD2. This CDR3 has 16 residues. J lost 6 bases, V lost 3 bases, and 10 bases had no gene match. The germline CDR1 and CDR2 sequences are LNHDA and SQIVND (reference sequence). The CDR3 spells CASSITGGPIGNEQFF. The CDR3 nucleotides read TGTGCCAGTAGTATTACGGGAGGGCCCATTGGCAATGAGCAGTTCTTC.

The table lists this clone with a few counts. The chain uses TRBV18 and TRBJ1-2, with TRBD1 as a possible D gene (5 bases). From germline, CDR1 is KGHSH and CDR2 LQKENI. This CDR3 is 14 amino acids long. V dropped 1 base and J dropped 1 base, with 7 bases sitting between them. The CDR3 sequence is CASSPQGNNYGYTF. In DNA form, the CDR3 reads TGTGCCAGCTCACCACAGGGGAATAACTATGGCTACACCTTC.

In the case of this clone: This sample includes further DNA sequences coding for the same CDR3. V is TRBV27 and J is TRBJ2-5, with unresolved D. Germline CDR1 is MNHEY and CDR2 is SMNVEV (reference sequence). Trimming left V 2 bases short and J 5 bases short, with 9 bases between. This CDR3 comprises 13 residues. CDR3 DNA sequence: TGTGCCAGCAGTTTACTACCTAGGGAGACCCAGTACTTC. Translating it yields CASSLLPRETQYF.

The V call is TRBV2, the J call TRBJ2-1; no clear D gene. The CDR3 covers 12 residues. The germline V gene has CDR1 SNHLY and CDR2 FYNNEI. V was trimmed by 8 bases and J by 8 bases, leaving 13 bases between them. In nucleotides, the CDR3 is TGTGCCAGCCTAGAAGCCCCAGATGAGCAGTTCTTC. It codes for CASLEAPDEQFF.

This chain connects TRBV9 to TRBJ2-2; 11 bases are a match to TRBD1. Germline loops: CDR1 SGDLS, CDR2 YYNGEE. The V and J ends lost 2 bases and 7 bases, in that order; junction bases with no gene match: 10. CDR3 length: 17 amino acids. CDR3 coding DNA: TGTGCCAGCAGCGTTAATGGACAGGGGGCTTCTAACGGGGAGCTGTTTTTT. Its translation: CASSVNGQGASNGELFF.

The table lists this clone with a count of one. This rearrangement joins TRBV9 to TRBJ1-2; D call uncertain. The CDR3 consists of 15 residues. The V gene's germline CDR1 is SGDLS and CDR2 YYNGEE. The germline V and J ends were trimmed by 0 bases and 0 bases, with 9 bases remaining between them. In DNA form, the CDR3 reads TGTGCCAGCAGCGTAGGTCGCGGGGCTAACTATGGCTACACCTTC. It codes for CASSVGRGANYGYTF.

This chain joins TRBV29-1 and TRBJ2-7; no clear D gene. The CDR3 is 11 amino acids. Germline CDR1 reads SQVTM; CDR2 reads ANQGSEA. V was shortened by 2 bases and J by 2 bases, with 4 bases between the two germline ends. The CDR3 DNA reads TGCAGCGTTGAATACACCTACGAGCAGTACTTC. As protein: CSVEYTYEQYF.

This clone was seen more than once but under ten times. This rearrangement joins TRBV28 to TRBJ2-3, with TRBD2 matching over 10 bases. CDR1 is MDHEN, CDR2 SYDVKM, per germline. V lost 5 bases, J lost 5 bases, and 4 bases stayed unmatched. The length of the CDR3 is 14 residues. The CDR3 region is CASSRTSGIDTQYF. Here the CDR3 DNA reads TGTGCCAGCAGTCGGACTAGCGGAATAGATACGCAGTATTTT. Complete variable domain (other parts from reference TRBV28 and TRBJ2-3): DVKVTQSSRYLVKRTGEKVFLECVQDMDHENMFWYRQDPGLGLRLIYFSYDVKMKEKGDIPEGYSVSREKKERFSLILESASTNQTSMYLCASSRTSGIDTQYFGPGTRLTVL.

This clone came up a few times. The chain links TRBV5-1 to TRBJ2-7, with 8 bases matching TRBD2. This CDR3 comprises 15 residues. The trim removed 0 bases at V and 1 base at J, leaving 3 bases unmatched. CDR1 is SGHRS and CDR2 is YFSETQ in the germline V gene. The CDR3 coding sequence is TGCGCCAGCAGCTTGGGCCCTAGCGGGTCCTACGAGCAGTACTTC. Its translation is CASSLGPSGSYEQYF.

The chain recombines TRBV27 with TRBJ2-3; 14 nucleotides agree with TRBD2. The CDR3 runs to 15 residues. Germline loops: CDR1 MNHEY, CDR2 SMNVEV (reference sequence). Trimming took 4 bases from V and 9 from J; bases not matched to a gene: 6. The CDR3 DNA sequence: TGTGCCAGCAGTTCGGGACTAGCGGGAGAAAGAACGCAGTATTTT. This sequence encodes CASSSGLAGERTQYF.

V usage is TRBV6-5 and J usage is TRBJ2-7; 8 nucleotides align to TRBD1. This CDR3 has 15 amino acids. CDR1 MNHEY and CDR2 SVGAGI come from the germline V gene. Trimming cost V 1 base and J 5 bases; bases outside gene matches: 7. Here the CDR3 reads CASSYYGQGENEQYF. The CDR3 coding sequence is TGTGCCAGCAGTTACTACGGACAGGGTGAAAACGAGCAGTACTTC.

The chain combines TRBV29-1 with TRBJ1-3; TRBD1 is a possible D gene (5 bases). V was shortened by 6 bases and J by 0 bases, with 15 bases between the two germline ends. Germline values: CDR1 SQVTM, CDR2 ANQGSEA. The CDR3 is 15 residues long. CDR3 sequence: CSVEGLGDSGNTIYF. The CDR3 DNA reads TGCAGCGTCGAGGGACTCGGGGACTCTGGAAACACCATATATTTT.

The chain uses TRBV6-5 and TRBJ2-7; no firm D call. V lost 0 bases and J 4 bases, leaving 13 bases between the germline ends. The CDR3 runs 15 residues. CDR1 is MNHEY, CDR2 SVGAGI, per germline. The CDR3 DNA is TGTGCCAGCAGTTACTCGAGATCAGGTAGTTACGAGCAGTACTTC. Amino acid sequence: CASSYSRSGSYEQYF.

The genes are TRBV7-2 and TRBJ1-2, with a tentative D call TRBD1 (5 bases). Trimming took 5 bases from V and 6 from J, leaving 16 bases between them. This CDR3 has 14 residues. CDR1 SGHTA and CDR2 FQGNSA come from the germline V gene. The CDR3 bases are TGTGCCAGCAGCGGTACAGGCTCGGGTCATGGCTACACCTTC. As protein: CASSGTGSGHGYTF.

The chain couples TRBV15 to TRBJ1-4; D possibly corresponds to TRBD1 (5 bases). CDR1 LNHNV and CDR2 YYDKDF come from the germline V gene (reference sequence). V lost 0 bases and J 4 bases, leaving 9 bases between the germline ends. This CDR3 has 15 residues. The CDR3 sequence is CATSRDRAGNEKLFF. As DNA, the CDR3 is TGTGCCACCAGCAGAGACAGGGCTGGTAATGAAAAACTGTTTTTT.

This sequence joins TRBV7-3 and TRBJ2-3, with 15 bases that match TRBD2. After removal of 3 bases from V and 0 bases from J, the junction contained 4 bases not matched to a gene. This CDR3 spans 18 amino acids. CDR1 SGHTA and CDR2 FQGTGA come from the germline V gene. In DNA, the CDR3 is TGTGCCAGCAGCTTGGGACTAGCGGGAGGCCGAAGCACAGATACGCAGTATTTT. It is translated as CASSLGLAGGRSTDTQYF. Looking up the rest from reference TRBV7-3 and TRBJ2-3 gives the full variable domain: GAGVSQTPSNKVTEKGKYVELRCDPISGHTALYWYRQSLGQGPEFLIYFQGTGAADDSGLPNDRFFAVRPEGSVSTLKIQRTERGDSAVYLCASSLGLAGGRSTDTQYFGPGTRLTVL.

The J gene is TRBJ1-2, the V gene TRBV27, with D tentatively TRBD1 (5 bases). V was cut by 6 bases and J by 2 bases, with 16 bases left in between. The germline CDR1 and CDR2 sequences are MNHEY and SMNVEV (reference sequence). This CDR3 contains 15 residues. CDR3 sequence reads: CASRIAGRSNYGYTF. For the CDR3, the DNA is TGTGCCAGCAGGATAGCGGGACGCTCAAACTATGGCTACACCTTC.

The chain recombines TRBV7-2 with TRBJ2-5, with 8 bases fitting TRBD2. With V trimmed by 5 bases and J by 3 bases, 11 bases remained unmatched. Germline V gene data show CDR1 as SGHTA and CDR2 as FQGNSA. The length of the CDR3 is 16 residues. Written as DNA, the CDR3 is TGTGCCAGCAGCCTATGGTATACGGGGGGGGAAGAGACCCAGTACTTC. It codes for CASSLWYTGGEETQYF.

The chain joins TRBV9 to TRBJ2-5; 10 bases are a match to TRBD1. V gave up 2 bases and J gave up 0 bases; unmatched junction bases: 1. Germline values: CDR1 SGDLS, CDR2 YYNGEE. The CDR3 spans 15 residues. The CDR3 sequence is CASSVGQGYQETQYF. The CDR3 coding sequence is TGTGCCAGCAGCGTGGGACAGGGGTACCAAGAGACCCAGTACTTC.

The chain recombines TRBV7-9 with TRBJ1-5; D might be TRBD1 (5 bases). Germline V gene sequence: CDR1 SEHNR, CDR2 FQNEAQ (reference sequence). The CDR3 has 14 amino acids. Trimming removed 3 bases at V and 4 bases at J, with 10 bases between. For the CDR3, the DNA is TGTGCCAGCAGCTTTGGACACAAAAATCAGCCCCAGCATTTT. Its protein is CASSFGHKNQPQHF. Drawing the rest from reference TRBV7-9 and TRBJ1-5, the complete variable domain is DTGVSQNPRHKITKRGQNVTFRCDPISEHNRLYWYRQTLGQGPEFLTYFQNEAQLEKSRLLSDRFSAERPKGSFSTLEIQRTEQGDSAMYLCASSFGHKNQPQHFGDGTRLSIL.

This clone was seen a handful of times. The chain employs TRBV5-8 and TRBJ2-7, with D unresolved. The CDR3 length is 14 residues. V was trimmed by 0 bases and J by 0 bases, leaving 7 bases between them. Per the germline V gene, CDR1 is SGHTS and CDR2 is YDEGEE. CDR3 sequence (DNA): TGTGCCAGCAGCTTGGCAGGCAGCTCCTACGAGCAGTACTTC. This encodes CASSLAGSSYEQYF.

Regarding this clone: The identical CDR3 is also encoded by other nucleotide sequences in the sample. This rearrangement joins TRBV7-8 to TRBJ2-7; tentative D call: TRBD2 (5 bases). Deletions cut 5 bases from V and 2 bases from J, with 13 bases between. Germline CDR1 reads SGHVS; CDR2 reads FQNEAQ. This CDR3 comprises 14 residues. The CDR3 DNA follows: TGTGCCAGCAGCAACCGGGGATACCCCTACGAGCAGTACTTC. It yields the protein CASSNRGYPYEQYF.

The rearrangement joins TRBV7-2 to TRBJ1-1; 7 positions match TRBD1. This CDR3 has 12 amino acids. Germline-derived CDR1 and CDR2 are SGHTA and FQGNSA. J was trimmed by 4 bases and V by 11 bases; bases with no gene match: 7. The CDR3 loop is CAVGQGVTEAFF. The CDR3 DNA sequence: TGTGCCGTGGGTCAGGGGGTCACTGAAGCTTTCTTT.

This clone was observed a few times. V is TRBV7-3 and J is TRBJ2-1, with 11 bases aligning to TRBD2. There are 15 residues in the CDR3. CDR1 is SGHTA and CDR2 is FQGTGA in the germline V gene. V shed 5 bases, J shed 2 bases, and the junction held 2 bases outside the gene matches. The CDR3 region has the DNA TGTGCCAGCAGCGAGACTAGCGGGACCTACAATGAGCAGTTCTTC. Translated: CASSETSGTYNEQFF.

DNA of the CDR3: TGTGCCAGCAGTTTGACTAGCGCCCTTAGCCGAGAGACCCAGTACTTC. Amino acids: CASSLTSALSRETQYF. This chain connects TRBV2 to TRBJ2-5; 8 nucleotides match TRBD2. This CDR3 spans 16 amino acids. The V segment lost 5 bases and the J segment 4 bases; nucleotides outside the gene matches: 12. CDR1 and CDR2 (germline): SNHLY, FYNNEI.

This clone was recorded only once. The V and J genes are TRBV7-9 and TRBJ2-5; 9 positions agree with TRBD2. CDR1 and CDR2 (germline): SEHNR, FQNEAQ (reference sequence). This CDR3 is built from 15 residues. Germline trimming cut 5 bases from V and 5 bases from J; bases unmatched to any gene: 9. As DNA, the CDR3 is TGTGCCAGCAGCCCCATAGCGGGAGACGGGGAGACCCAGTACTTC. Protein: CASSPIAGDGETQYF.

The V and J genes are TRBV6-5 and TRBJ1-2; D unclear. CDR1 is MNHEY and CDR2 is SVGAGI in the germline V gene. V was clipped by 0 bases and J by 8 bases, with 13 bases between them. The CDR3 loop spans 14 amino acids. CDR3 nucleotides: TGTGCCAGCAGTTACTCGGGCCGTCCGAGCGGCTACACCTTC. This gives the protein CASSYSGRPSGYTF.

This chain joins TRBV6-1 and TRBJ2-5; D is ambiguous. Gene TRBJ2-7 matches the end of the DNA better, so the J call may be wrong. The germline gives CDR1 MNHNS, CDR2 SASEGT. The CDR3 is 11 residues long. The CDR3 sequence is CASSFTYEQYF. CDR3 nucleotides: TGTGCCAGCAGTTTCACCTACGAGCAGTACTTC.

There are a few counts of this clone. Relative to the germline gene, one junction end is altered; a read error may explain this. The V call is TRBV7-7, the J call TRBJ2-5; 7 bases match TRBD2. The CDR3 is 13 amino acids. Germline V gives CDR1 SSHAT, CDR2 FNYEAQ (reference sequence). CDR3 sequence: CASSSPGGETQYF. The CDR3 DNA follows: TGTGCTAGCAGCTCACCCGGGGGGGAGACCCAGTACTTC. Supplemented by reference TRBV7-7 and TRBJ2-5, the full variable domain reads GAGVSQSPRYKVTKRGQDVTLRCDPISSHATLYWYQQALGQGPEFLTYFNYEAQPDKSGLPSDRFSAERPEGSISTLTIQRTEQRDSAMYRCASSSPGGETQYFGPGTRLLVL.

This clone came up a few times. The chain joins TRBV4-1 to TRBJ1-1; D is unresolved. The CDR3 extends over 15 amino acids. Germline CDR1 MGHRA, CDR2 YSYEKL. Trimming pared 4 bases from V and 3 bases from J, leaving 15 bases between. CDR3: CASSRGARSDTEAFF. The DNA for the CDR3 is TGCGCCAGCAGCCGGGGAGCCAGGTCCGACACTGAAGCTTTCTTT.